The entry below gives a single TCR beta chain sequence along with its context. Its antigen is undetermined. One entry per CDR3 protein, called by TCRdb with MiXCR from the RT-PCR reads. Of about 500,000 distinct CDR3 sequences in the sample, about 15% were seen once. In germline, CDR1 is SGHKS, CDR2 YYEKEE (reference sequence). The V gene end was trimmed by 0 bases and the J gene end by 7 bases; junction bases not matched to a gene: 4. The CDR3 contains 14 residues. The data are from a study of response to subunit inactivated influenza vaccine. Findings of the study overall: The authors suggested that few new T cells are recruited per seasonal influenza vaccination.

The clonotype originates from a man aged 50 to 75 who received an inactivated influenza vaccine. The material sequenced was CD4+ T cells sorted from PBMCs, taken around 2 years after vaccination. This chain connects TRBV5-5 to TRBJ2-4, with TRBD1 identical over 7 bases. CDR3 amino acids: CASSLEGAMNIQYF. In DNA, the CDR3 is TGTGCCAGCAGCTTGGAGGGGGCAATGAACATTCAGTACTTC. The full variable domain, rest sourced from reference TRBV5-5 and TRBJ2-4, is DAGVTQSPTHLIKTRGQQVTLRCSPISGHKSVSWYQQVLGQGPQFIFQYYEKEERGRGNFPDRFSARQFPNYSSELNVNALLLGDSALYLCASSLEGAMNIQYFGAGTRLSVL.